This T cell receptor beta chain originates from a study of blood T cell repertoires in COVID-19. The wider study: Researchers got acute and convalescent COVID-19 samples from the United States, Italy and Spain. Sample material is recorded as cDNA or gDNA derived from T cells, B-cell-depleted T cells, or PBMCs.

CDR3 length: 16 residues. V trimming: 4 bases; J trimming: 2 bases; junction bases outside the gene matches: 6. In germline, CDR1 is KGHDR, CDR2 SFDVKD. As originally analysed: The assay estimated nucleated cells by amplifying reference gene primers. Sequenced by immunoSEQ multiplex PCR; TCRdb stores in-frame clones only, minus some. V and J calls and clone size are those listed in that table; D and trimming were worked out from the DNA. Among approximately 280,000 clones listed, about 89% were seen once. This sequence joins TRBV24-1 and TRBJ2-3, with TRBD1 identical over 9 bases. Sequenced material: peripheral blood. This TCR was sampled from a man aged 35 to 55 with acute or convalescent COVID-19. The DNA for the CDR3 is TGTGCCACCAGTGACCACCGGGACAGGGTCACAGATACGCAGTATTTT. Protein sequence: CATSDHRDRVTDTQYF.